This T cell receptor (beta chain) was recorded in a study of molecular identifiers for immune sequencing clone quantification. Study overall: Naive CD8 RNA (approximately 20,000 or 100,000 cells) was divided into five aliquots, with four sequenced.

Worth noting for this clonotype: The junction shows a germline mismatch at one end, possibly a read error.

With listed TCR primers and previously described methods, bulk TCR libraries were prepared. MiXCR, applied by TCRdb to the PCR reads, yields one record per CDR3 protein. The sample lists 6,100 or so distinct CDR3 sequences, less than 20% occurring once. Sequences were obtained from naive CD8+ T cells from blood, with Jurkat cell RNA spiked in. The subset is: FACS-sorted CD8+CD4-CCR7+CD45RA+ naive T cells. The receptor was isolated from a human donor in good health. Some libraries in this study had Jurkat cell RNA spiked in.

CDR3 DNA sequence: TGTGCCACCAGTGCCGCGGCCACAGGTACGCAGTATTTT. Translated: CATSAAATGTQYF. The V and J genes are TRBV24-1 and TRBJ2-3; D possibly corresponds to TRBD1 (5 bases). Germline V gene data show CDR1 as KGHDR and CDR2 as SFDVKD. The CDR3 is 13 residues long.